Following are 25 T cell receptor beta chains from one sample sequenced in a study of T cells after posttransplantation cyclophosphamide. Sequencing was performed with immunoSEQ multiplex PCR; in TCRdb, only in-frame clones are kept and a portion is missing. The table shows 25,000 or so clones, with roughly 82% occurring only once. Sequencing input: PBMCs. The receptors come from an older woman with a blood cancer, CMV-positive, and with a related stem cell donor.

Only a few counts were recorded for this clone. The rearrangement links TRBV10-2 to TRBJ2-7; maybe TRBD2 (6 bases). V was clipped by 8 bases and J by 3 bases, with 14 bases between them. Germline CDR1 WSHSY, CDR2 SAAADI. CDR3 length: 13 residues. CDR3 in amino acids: CASSPTSGYEQYF. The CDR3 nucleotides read TGCGCCAGCTCCCCGACTAGTGGCTACGAGCAGTACTTC.

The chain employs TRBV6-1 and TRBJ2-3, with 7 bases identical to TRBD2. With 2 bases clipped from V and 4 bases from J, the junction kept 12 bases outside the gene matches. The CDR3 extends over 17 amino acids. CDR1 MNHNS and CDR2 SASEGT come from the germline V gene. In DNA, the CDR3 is TGTGCCAGCAGTGAATGGGGGGGACCCAGCTTAGCAGATACGCAGTATTTT. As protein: CASSEWGGPSLADTQYF.

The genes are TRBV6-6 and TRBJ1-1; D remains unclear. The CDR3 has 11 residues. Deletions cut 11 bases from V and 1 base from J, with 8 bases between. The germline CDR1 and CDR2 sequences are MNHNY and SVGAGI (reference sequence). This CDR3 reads CAVTANTEAFF. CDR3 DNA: TGTGCCGTCACAGCGAACACTGAAGCTTTCTTT.

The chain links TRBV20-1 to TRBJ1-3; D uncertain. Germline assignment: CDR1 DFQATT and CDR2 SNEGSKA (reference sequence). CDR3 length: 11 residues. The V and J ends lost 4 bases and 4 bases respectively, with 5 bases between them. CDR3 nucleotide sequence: TGCAGTGCTATACTCGGAAACACCATATATTTT. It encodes CSAILGNTIYF.

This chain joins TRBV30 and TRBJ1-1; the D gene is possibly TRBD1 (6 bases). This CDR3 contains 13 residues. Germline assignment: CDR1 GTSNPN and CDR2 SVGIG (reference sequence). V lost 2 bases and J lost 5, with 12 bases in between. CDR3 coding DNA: TGTGCCTGGAGTACCAGGGGTTGGACTGAAGCTTTCTTT. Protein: CAWSTRGWTEAFF.

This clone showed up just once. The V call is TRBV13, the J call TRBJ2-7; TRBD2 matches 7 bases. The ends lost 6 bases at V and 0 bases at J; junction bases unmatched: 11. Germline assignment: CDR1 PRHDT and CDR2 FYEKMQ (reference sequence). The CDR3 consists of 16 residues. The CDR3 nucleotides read TGTGCCAGCAGACTTACAGCGGGGAGTAGCTCCTACGAGCAGTACTTC. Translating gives CASRLTAGSSSYEQYF.

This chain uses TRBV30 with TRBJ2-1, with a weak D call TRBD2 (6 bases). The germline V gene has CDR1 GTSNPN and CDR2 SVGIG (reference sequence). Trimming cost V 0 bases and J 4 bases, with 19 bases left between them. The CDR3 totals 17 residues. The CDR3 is CAWSVQLRAGKYNEQFF. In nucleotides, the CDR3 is TGTGCCTGGAGTGTACAGCTGAGGGCGGGAAAATACAATGAGCAGTTCTTC. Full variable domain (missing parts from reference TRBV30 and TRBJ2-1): SQTIHQWPATLVQPVGSPLSLECTVEGTSNPNLYWYRQAAGRGLQLLFYSVGIGQISSEVPQNLSASRPQDRQFILSSKKLLLSDSGFYLCAWSVQLRAGKYNEQFFGPGTRLTVL.

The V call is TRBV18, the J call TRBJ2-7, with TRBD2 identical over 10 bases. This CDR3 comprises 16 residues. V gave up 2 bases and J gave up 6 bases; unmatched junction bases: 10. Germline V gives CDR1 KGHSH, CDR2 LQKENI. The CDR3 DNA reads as TGTGCCAGCTCACCAAGGATAAGCGGGAGGGCCCTCGAGCAGTACTTC. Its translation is CASSPRISGRALEQYF.

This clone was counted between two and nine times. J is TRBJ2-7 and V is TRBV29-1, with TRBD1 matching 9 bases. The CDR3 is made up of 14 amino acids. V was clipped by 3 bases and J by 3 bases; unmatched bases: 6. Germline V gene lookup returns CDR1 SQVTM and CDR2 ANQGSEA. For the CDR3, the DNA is TGCAGCGTTGAGCCGGGACAGGGATACTACGAGCAGTACTTC. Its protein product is CSVEPGQGYYEQYF.

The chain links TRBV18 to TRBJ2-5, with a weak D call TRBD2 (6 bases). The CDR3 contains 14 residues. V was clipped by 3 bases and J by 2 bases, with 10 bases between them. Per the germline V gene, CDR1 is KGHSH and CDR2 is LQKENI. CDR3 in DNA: TGTGCCAGCTCACCGGGACTTAATCAAGAGACCCAGTACTTC. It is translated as CASSPGLNQETQYF. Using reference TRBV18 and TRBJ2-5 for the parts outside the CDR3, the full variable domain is NAGVMQNPRHLVRRRGQEARLRCSPMKGHSHVYWYRQLPEEGLKFMVYLQKENIIDESGMPKERFSAEFPKEGPSILRIQQVVRGDSAAYFCASSPGLNQETQYFGPGTRLLVL.

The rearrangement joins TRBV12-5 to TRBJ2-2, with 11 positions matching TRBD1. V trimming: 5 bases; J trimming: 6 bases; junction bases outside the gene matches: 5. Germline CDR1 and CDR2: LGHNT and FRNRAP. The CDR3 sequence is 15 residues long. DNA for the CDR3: TGTGCTAGTGGTCACCGGGACAGGGGGTCCGGGGAGCTGTTTTTT. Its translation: CASGHRDRGSGELFF.

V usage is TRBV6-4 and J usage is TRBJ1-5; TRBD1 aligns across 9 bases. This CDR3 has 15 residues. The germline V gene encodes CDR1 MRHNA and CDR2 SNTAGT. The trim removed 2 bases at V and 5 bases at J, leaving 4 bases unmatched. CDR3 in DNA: TGTGCCAGCAGTGACCTCCGGGACAGGGATCAGCCCCAGCATTTT. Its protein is CASSDLRDRDQPQHF.

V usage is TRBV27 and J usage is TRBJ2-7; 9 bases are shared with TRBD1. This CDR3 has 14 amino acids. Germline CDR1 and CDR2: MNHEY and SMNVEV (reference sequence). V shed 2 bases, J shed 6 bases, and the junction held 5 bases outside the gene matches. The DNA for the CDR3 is TGTGCCAGCAGTTTACTGGACAGGGGCTCCGAGCAGTACTTC. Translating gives CASSLLDRGSEQYF.

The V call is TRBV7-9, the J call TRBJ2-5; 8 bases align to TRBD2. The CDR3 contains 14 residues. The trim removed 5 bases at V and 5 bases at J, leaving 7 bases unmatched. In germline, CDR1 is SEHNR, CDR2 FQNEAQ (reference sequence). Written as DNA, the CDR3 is TGTGCCAGCAGCCGAGCGGGAGCGGCCGAGACCCAGTACTTC. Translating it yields CASSRAGAAETQYF.

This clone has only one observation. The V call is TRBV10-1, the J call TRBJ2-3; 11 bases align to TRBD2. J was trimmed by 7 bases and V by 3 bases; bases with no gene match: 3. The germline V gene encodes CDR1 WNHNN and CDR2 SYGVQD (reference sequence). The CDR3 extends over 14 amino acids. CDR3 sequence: CASSEWTSGHTQYF. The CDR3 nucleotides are TGCGCCAGCAGTGAATGGACTAGCGGGCATACGCAGTATTTT.

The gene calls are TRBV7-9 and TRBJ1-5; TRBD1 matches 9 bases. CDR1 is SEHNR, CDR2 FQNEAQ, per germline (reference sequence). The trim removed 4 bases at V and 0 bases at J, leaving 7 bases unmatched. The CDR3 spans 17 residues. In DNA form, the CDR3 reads TGTGCCAGCAGCTCCGGGACAGGGCGCAATAGCAATCAGCCCCAGCATTTT. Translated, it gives CASSSGTGRNSNQPQHF. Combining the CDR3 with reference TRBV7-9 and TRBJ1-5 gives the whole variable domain DTGVSQNPRHKITKRGQNVTFRCDPISEHNRLYWYRQTLGQGPEFLTYFQNEAQLEKSRLLSDRFSAERPKGSFSTLEIQRTEQGDSAMYLCASSSGTGRNSNQPQHFGDGTRLSIL.

The CDR3: CASSYADRVVEQYF. CDR3 nucleotides: TGTGCCAGCAGTTACGCCGACAGGGTAGTCGAGCAGTACTTC. The genes are TRBV6-5 and TRBJ2-7, with 7 bases identical to TRBD1. The CDR3 extends over 14 amino acids. The ends lost 2 bases at V and 6 bases at J; junction bases unmatched: 7. Per the germline V gene, CDR1 is MNHEY and CDR2 is SVGAGI.

CDR3 in amino acids: CATSTGSAEAFF. In nucleotides, the CDR3 is TGTGCCACCAGCACGGGTAGCGCTGAAGCTTTCTTT. The V gene is TRBV15, the J gene TRBJ1-1; unclear D gene. The CDR3 sequence is 12 residues long. Germline V gives CDR1 LNHNV, CDR2 YYDKDF (reference sequence). Trimming pared 4 bases from V and 6 bases from J, leaving 9 bases between.

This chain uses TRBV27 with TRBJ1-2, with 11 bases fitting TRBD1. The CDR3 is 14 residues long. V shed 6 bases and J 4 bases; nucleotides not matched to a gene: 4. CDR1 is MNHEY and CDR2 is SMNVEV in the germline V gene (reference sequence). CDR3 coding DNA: TGTGCCAGCAGAGGACAGGGGGCGGGCTATGGCTACACCTTC. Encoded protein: CASRGQGAGYGYTF.

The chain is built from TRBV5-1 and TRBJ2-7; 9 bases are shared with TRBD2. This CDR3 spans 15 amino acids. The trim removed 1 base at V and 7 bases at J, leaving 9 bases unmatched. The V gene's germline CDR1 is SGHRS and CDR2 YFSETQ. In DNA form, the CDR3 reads TGCGCCAGCAGCTTGTATAGCGGGAGTACGTTTGAGCAGTACTTC. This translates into CASSLYSGSTFEQYF. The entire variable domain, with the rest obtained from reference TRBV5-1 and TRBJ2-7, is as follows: KAGVTQTPRYLIKTRGQQVTLSCSPISGHRSVSWYQQTPGQGLQFLFEYFSETQRNKGNFPGRFSGRQFSNSRSEMNVSTLELGDSALYLCASSLYSGSTFEQYFGPGTRLTVT.

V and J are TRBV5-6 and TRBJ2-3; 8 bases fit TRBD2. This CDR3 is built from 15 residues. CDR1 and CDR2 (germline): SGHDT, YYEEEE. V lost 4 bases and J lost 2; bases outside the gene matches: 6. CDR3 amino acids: CASSLGLVLTDTQYF. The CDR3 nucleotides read TGTGCCAGCAGCCTGGGACTAGTTCTCACAGATACGCAGTATTTT.

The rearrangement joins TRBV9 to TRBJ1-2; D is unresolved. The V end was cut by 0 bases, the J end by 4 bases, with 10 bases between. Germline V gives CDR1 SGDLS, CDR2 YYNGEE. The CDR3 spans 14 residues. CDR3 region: CASSVDPSTYGYTF. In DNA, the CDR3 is TGTGCCAGCAGCGTAGATCCCAGTACCTATGGCTACACCTTC.

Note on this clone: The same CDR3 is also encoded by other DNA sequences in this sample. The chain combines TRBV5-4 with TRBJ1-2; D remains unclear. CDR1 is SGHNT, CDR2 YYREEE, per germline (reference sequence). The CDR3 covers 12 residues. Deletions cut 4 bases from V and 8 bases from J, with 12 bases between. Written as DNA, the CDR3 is TGTGCCAGCAGCCTAGAGCTGGAGGGCTACACCTTC. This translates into CASSLELEGYTF.

Written as DNA, the CDR3 is TGTGCCAGCAGCCAAGATCAGACCGGGAGCTATGGCTACACCTTC. It translates to CASSQDQTGSYGYTF. The chain uses TRBV4-2 and TRBJ1-2; no firm D call. Germline V gene data show CDR1 as LGHNA and CDR2 as YNFKEQ. This CDR3 comprises 15 residues. With 0 bases removed from V and 4 bases from J, the gap between germline ends came to 12 bases.

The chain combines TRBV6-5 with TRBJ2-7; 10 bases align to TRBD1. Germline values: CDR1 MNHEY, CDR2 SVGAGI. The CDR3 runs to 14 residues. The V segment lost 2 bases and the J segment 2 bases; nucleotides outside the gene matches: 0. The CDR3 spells CASSYGQGAYEQYF. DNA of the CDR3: TGTGCCAGCAGTTACGGACAGGGGGCCTACGAGCAGTACTTC.